Presented here are 8 T cell receptor beta chains from one specimen sequenced in a study of T cells expressing NK-cell markers. TCRdb re-called the 5' RACE reads, yielding one record per CDR3 amino acid sequence without DNA. Seen in this sample are about 450,000 distinct CDR3 sequences; the ten most common clones hold 7.3%. Sequencing used blood T cells: a sorted CD56 or NKG2C T cell subset, CD4+ or CD8+ T cells, or bulk PBMC T cells (not recorded which). These receptors all stem from a woman between 18 and 69 years old in good health.

The genes are TRBV7-8 and TRBJ2-6; TCRdb names TRBD1, which stays unverified in the absence of DNA. The CDR3 has 16 residues. The germline V gene has CDR1 SGHVS and CDR2 FQNEAQ. The CDR3 loop reads CASTPDRYSGANVLTF.

The chain employs TRBV5-5 and TRBJ1-5; TCRdb proposes TRBD1, but this gene call is untestable without DNA. Germline loops: CDR1 SGHKS, CDR2 YYEKEE (reference sequence). The CDR3 sequence is 18 residues long. CDR3 sequence: CASSLRGYSVYSNQPQHF.

The V and J genes are TRBV20-1 and TRBJ2-5. Germline-derived CDR1 and CDR2 are DFQATT and SNEGSKA (reference sequence). The CDR3 is 15 amino acids. The CDR3 loop is CSARDRVRGSETQYF.

J is TRBJ1-1 and V is TRBV6-1; the TCRdb D gene call, TRBD1, has no DNA to confirm it. The CDR3 contains 11 residues. Germline V gene data show CDR1 as MNHNS and CDR2 as SASEGT. The CDR3 protein is CASRENTEAFF.

The chain recombines TRBV4-3 with TRBJ2-5; TCRdb indicates TRBD2, and absent DNA this call remains unverified. This CDR3 has 15 amino acids. The germline V gene encodes CDR1 LGHNA and CDR2 YSLEER. CDR3 amino acids: CASSDLAGGQETQYF.

The rearrangement uses TRBV4-3 and TRBJ2-3. This CDR3 spans 14 amino acids. Per germline, CDR1 LGHNA and CDR2 YSLEER. CDR3 amino acids: CASSLDENTDTQYF.

V and J are TRBV28 and TRBJ2-1; TCRdb designates TRBD2, a call that cannot be tested without DNA. There are 17 residues in the CDR3. Looked up from germline, CDR1 is MDHEN and CDR2 is SYDVKM. The CDR3 sequence is CASSPTSGRGPGNEQFF.

The V call is TRBV12-3 or TRBV12-4, the J call TRBJ1-1; the TCRdb call, TRBD1, lacks DNA for checking. The CDR3 has 15 amino acids. CDR3: CASTPQGRVNTEAFF.